The 10 T cell receptor beta chains listed next were all sequenced from one sample in a study of blood T cell repertoires in COVID-19. Using immunoSEQ multiplex PCR, the repertoire was profiled, and TCRdb retains in-frame clones only, with some absent. The top ten hold approximately 8% of the sample, which has 200,000 to 250,000 clones, approximately 84% seen once. The material sequenced was peripheral blood. The receptors were sampled from a woman of 80 years or more with COVID-19, enrolled during active disease.

CDR3 loop: CASSLGGARPNEQFF. CDR3 DNA sequence: TGTGCCAGCAGTTTAGGGGGGGCGCGTCCAAATGAGCAGTTCTTC. The rearrangement uses TRBV28 and TRBJ2-1, with a tentative D call TRBD2 (7 bases). The CDR3 length is 15 residues. With 2 bases removed from V and 7 bases from J, the gap between germline ends came to 15 bases. The germline V gene encodes CDR1 MDHEN and CDR2 SYDVKM.

This clone was detected once. The DNA of the CDR3 is TGTGCCAGCAGCCTGGGGACAGGGATTTTCGGGGGTAAAGATACGCAGTATTTT. It translates to CASSLGTGIFGGKDTQYF. The chain recombines TRBV3-1 (or the pseudogene TRBV3-2) with TRBJ2-3, with 9 bases identical to TRBD1. Per the germline V gene, CDR1 is LGHDT and CDR2 is YNNKEL (reference sequence). The junction had 16 bases not matched to a gene; V was cut back by 4 bases and J by 5 bases. The CDR3 is 18 residues long.

The genes are TRBV28 and TRBJ2-1, with 10 bases identical to TRBD2. The junction had 11 bases not matched to a gene; V was cut back by 5 bases and J by 4 bases. CDR3 size: 17 residues. CDR1 and CDR2 from the germline V gene are MDHEN and SYDVKM. In nucleotides, the CDR3 is TGTGCCAGCAGTACTGGCCGTAGGACTAGCGGTTACAATGAGCAGTTCTTC. As protein: CASSTGRRTSGYNEQFF.

The chain employs TRBV10-3 and TRBJ1-2, with unresolved D. The V end was cut by 2 bases, the J end by 4 bases, with 11 bases between. The length of the CDR3 is 14 residues. Germline CDR1 is ENHRY and CDR2 is SYGVKD. Here the CDR3 DNA reads TGTGCCATCAGTGAGACCTCGACGGGCTATGGCTACACCTTC. Translating gives CAISETSTGYGYTF.

The chain has TRBV27 and TRBJ2-2; 8 bases agree with TRBD1. Trimming at V came to 6 bases and at J to 4 bases, leaving 10 bases not matched to a gene. Germline values: CDR1 MNHEY, CDR2 SMNVEV (reference sequence). This CDR3 comprises 16 residues. CDR3 in DNA: TGTGCCAGCAGACACCCGGACAGGGTGGCCACCGGGGAGCTGTTTTTT. This encodes CASRHPDRVATGELFF.

The chain carries TRBV5-4 and TRBJ2-7, with D maybe TRBD2 (5 bases). Germline V CDR1 and CDR2: SGHNT, YYREEE (reference sequence). The length of the CDR3 is 13 residues. V shed 3 bases and J shed 5 bases, with 12 bases lying between them. The CDR3 DNA reads as TGTGCCAGCAGCTCGCCCTCGGGGAACGAGCAGTACTTC. Translation: CASSSPSGNEQYF. Complete variable domain (other parts from reference TRBV5-4 and TRBJ2-7): ETGVTQSPTHLIKTRGQQVTLRCSSQSGHNTVSWYQQALGQGPQFIFQYYREEENGRGNFPPRFSGLQFPNYSSELNVNALELDDSALYLCASSSPSGNEQYFGPGTRLTVT.

The chain links TRBV28 to TRBJ2-1; 9 bases are a match to TRBD2. CDR1 and CDR2 (germline): MDHEN, SYDVKM. Unmatched junction bases numbered 11, after V lost 6 bases and J lost 5 bases. The CDR3 runs to 16 residues. CDR3 sequence: CASSPIGTSTHNEQFF. The CDR3 DNA sequence: TGTGCCAGCAGCCCCATCGGGACTAGCACCCACAATGAGCAGTTCTTC.

V gene TRBV7-9 combines with J gene TRBJ2-2; 8 nucleotides line up with TRBD2. The CDR3 length is 15 residues. V lost 5 bases and J lost 8; bases outside the gene matches: 10. Germline loops: CDR1 SEHNR, CDR2 FQNEAQ (reference sequence). The CDR3, as DNA: TGTGCCAGCAGCCCGTGGCCGGGAGGGCCAGGGGAGCTGTTTTTT. Amino acids: CASSPWPGGPGELFF.

The chain has TRBV5-1 and TRBJ2-6, with 7 bases aligning to TRBD1. The V and J ends lost 4 bases and 0 bases, in that order; junction bases with no gene match: 4. Per germline, CDR1 SGHRS and CDR2 YFSETQ. This CDR3 comprises 16 residues. The CDR3 spells CASSPGTASGANVLTF. The CDR3 nucleotides read TGCGCCAGCAGCCCAGGGACAGCCTCTGGGGCCAACGTCCTGACTTTC.

The chain uses TRBV10-3 and TRBJ1-1, with 7 bases matching TRBD1. V was clipped by 8 bases and J by 11 bases; unmatched bases: 14. Germline CDR1 and CDR2: ENHRY and SYGVKD. This CDR3 has 13 residues. The chain's CDR3 is CAIGTGTAPVAFF. The DNA of the CDR3 is TGTGCCATCGGGACCGGGACAGCCCCTGTTGCTTTCTTT.